One and the same sample provided the 14 T cell receptor beta chains below, sequenced in a study of blood T cell repertoires in COVID-19. Clones were sequenced by immunoSEQ multiplex PCR, and TCRdb holds only the in-frame ones, with some missing. The data contain more than 100,000 clones, almost 85% of them singletons. Sequenced sample: peripheral blood. Source of these receptors: a woman aged 25-40 years who had recovered from COVID-19.

The chain employs TRBV5-1 and TRBJ2-1, with 14 bases aligning to TRBD2. Germline trimming cut 3 bases from V and 0 bases from J; bases unmatched to any gene: 8. Germline-derived CDR1 and CDR2 are SGHRS and YFSETQ. The CDR3 totals 19 residues. CDR3 protein: CASSSGTSGRPFSYNEQFF. The CDR3 nucleotides read TGCGCCAGCAGCTCCGGGACTAGCGGGAGACCTTTCTCCTACAATGAGCAGTTCTTC.

The genes are TRBV19 and TRBJ2-7, with TRBD1 identical over 12 bases. The CDR3 is made up of 16 amino acids. The V gene's germline CDR1 is LNHDA and CDR2 SQIVND (reference sequence). V trimming: 4 bases; J trimming: 5 bases; junction bases outside the gene matches: 9. The CDR3 DNA reads TGTGCCAGTAGTAAGCCGGGACAGGGGGCGCTTCACGAGCAGTACTTC. Protein: CASSKPGQGALHEQYF.

The chain is built from TRBV20-1 and TRBJ2-7, with D perhaps TRBD2 (7 bases). CDR3 length equals 13 residues. The V end lost 3 bases, the J end lost 3 bases, and 12 bases lay between the germline ends. The germline gives CDR1 DFQATT, CDR2 SNEGSKA (reference sequence). In DNA form, the CDR3 reads TGCAGTGCTAGTCCGGGGGGCAGCTACGAGCAGTACTTC. This gives the protein CSASPGGSYEQYF.

The gene calls are TRBV4-2 and TRBJ2-4; D may be TRBD2 (6 bases). Germline CDR1 and CDR2: LGHNA and YNFKEQ. V was shortened by 4 bases and J by 2 bases, with 15 bases between the two germline ends. There are 16 residues in the CDR3. The CDR3 DNA reads TGTGCCAGCAGCCCAAGCTACCGGGAGACCAAAAACATTCAGTACTTC. Translation: CASSPSYRETKNIQYF.

The chain employs TRBV27 and TRBJ2-7; 11 nucleotides match TRBD1. The CDR3 runs to 15 residues. J gave up 3 bases and V 5 bases, and 6 bases lay outside the gene matches. The germline V gene has CDR1 MNHEY and CDR2 SMNVEV (reference sequence). CDR3 amino acids: CASSASGTGGYEQYF. DNA for the CDR3: TGTGCCAGCAGTGCTTCTGGGACAGGGGGCTACGAGCAGTACTTC.

V usage is TRBV5-6 and J usage is TRBJ2-5; 7 bases fit TRBD1. The junction had 21 bases not matched to a gene; V was cut back by 0 bases and J by 13 bases. The CDR3 sequence is 17 residues long. Germline CDR1 reads SGHDT; CDR2 reads YYEEEE. This CDR3 is CASSLEGGRAYLAPMYF. The DNA of the CDR3 is TGTGCCAGCAGCTTGGAAGGGGGCAGGGCCTATCTAGCACCCATGTACTTC.

The chain combines TRBV27 with TRBJ1-2, with TRBD1 matching over 10 bases. This CDR3 contains 15 residues. CDR1 is MNHEY and CDR2 is SMNVEV in the germline V gene (reference sequence). The junction had 3 bases not matched to a gene; V was cut back by 0 bases and J by 5 bases. CDR3 in amino acids: CASSLSGTGEYGYTF. The CDR3 nucleotides are TGTGCCAGCAGTTTATCGGGGACAGGGGAGTATGGCTACACCTTC.

The chain uses TRBV6-5 and TRBJ2-1; 8 bases map to TRBD2. CDR1 is MNHEY and CDR2 is SVGAGI in the germline V gene. CDR3 size: 16 residues. J lost 5 bases, V lost 0 bases, and 6 bases had no gene match. Written as DNA, the CDR3 is TGTGCCAGCAGTTACTCACTTGCGGGGGGAAACAATGAGCAGTTCTTC. Translating gives CASSYSLAGGNNEQFF.

V and J are TRBV4-1 and TRBJ2-7; a weak D match, TRBD1 (6 bases). CDR3 length: 16 residues. CDR1 and CDR2 from the germline V gene are MGHRA and YSYEKL. V lost 4 bases and J lost 3, with 19 bases in between. CDR3 sequence (DNA): TGCGCCAGCAGCCTCCACTACCAGGGGACGCTCTACGAGCAGTACTTC. This codes for CASSLHYQGTLYEQYF.

This chain connects TRBV19 to TRBJ1-1, with a possible D match to TRBD1 (5 bases). Germline V gene lookup returns CDR1 LNHDA and CDR2 SQIVND (reference sequence). This CDR3 has 15 amino acids. V was trimmed by 5 bases and J by 1 base, leaving 14 bases between them. CDR3 residues: CASSVPGLSNTEAFF. The CDR3 DNA is TGTGCCAGTAGTGTCCCGGGACTTTCGAACACTGAAGCTTTCTTT.

The chain has TRBV6-5 and TRBJ2-7; a weak D match, TRBD1 (6 bases). The CDR3 contains 16 residues. Germline CDR1 MNHEY, CDR2 SVGAGI. Trimming pared 4 bases from V and 0 bases from J, leaving 16 bases between. In DNA, the CDR3 is TGTGCCAGCAGTTTTACGGGACAACTAAACTCCTACGAGCAGTACTTC. Amino acid sequence: CASSFTGQLNSYEQYF.

This clone was seen a single time. The rearrangement uses TRBV27 and TRBJ2-1; D is unclear. The CDR3 covers 14 residues. The germline CDR1 and CDR2 sequences are MNHEY and SMNVEV (reference sequence). V lost 4 bases, J lost 3 bases, and 10 bases lay in between. Here the CDR3 DNA reads TGTGCCAGCAGTTCGCAAAGGAGCTACAATGAGCAGTTCTTC. The encoded protein is CASSSQRSYNEQFF.

The genes are TRBV2 and TRBJ1-5; tentatively, D is TRBD1 (5 bases). Germline V gene lookup returns CDR1 SNHLY and CDR2 FYNNEI. Trimming removed 6 bases from V and 1 base from J, with 22 bases in between. The CDR3 is 18 amino acids. DNA of the CDR3: TGTGCCAGCAGCCCGAGCCACAGGAGTATCGAGAGCAATCAGCCCCAGCATTTT. Amino acids: CASSPSHRSIESNQPQHF.

V gene TRBV20-1 combines with J gene TRBJ2-1; weak D call: TRBD2 (6 bases). This CDR3 has 14 amino acids. Deletions cut 3 bases from V and 8 bases from J, with 17 bases between. Looked up from germline, CDR1 is DFQATT and CDR2 is SNEGSKA (reference sequence). In DNA form, the CDR3 reads TGCAGTGCTAGTGGGGACCTAGCGATCCATGAGCAGTTCTTC. It is translated as CSASGDLAIHEQFF.